The rows below give T cell receptor beta chains drawn from one sample of a study of regulatory T cells in long-lasting Graves disease. MiXCR was run by TCRdb on the multiplex PCR reads, yielding one entry per CDR3 protein. The sample consists of about 620,000 distinct CDR3 sequences, about 16% of them appearing once. This same sample was also part of a study on T cells in Graves' hyperthyroidism and ophthalmopathy.

Sequenced material: peripheral blood mononuclear cells (PBMCs), taken at new diagnosis, from a patient treated with antithyroid drugs. These receptors originate from a woman aged 25 to 39 with Graves disease. The CDR3 runs from the conserved cysteine through the conserved F or W. A D gene is named only where the DNA matches it firmly. Size is stated for part of the rows, as once, few or many counts, or as a class when the clone is expanded.

V gene: TRBV5-1
J gene: TRBJ2-1
D gene: .
clone size: .
CDR3 DNA: TGCGCCAGCAGCTTGGAGGGCAGACTCAGCTCCTACAATGAGCACTTCTTC
CDR3 protein: CASSLEGRLSSYNEHFF

V gene: TRBV2
J gene: TRBJ2-3
D gene: .
clone size: many
CDR3 DNA: TGTGCCAGGCGGGACAGCCTCACAGATACGCAGTATTTT
CDR3 protein: CARRDSLTDTQYF

V gene: TRBV4-1
J gene: TRBJ1-1
D gene: .
clone size: .
CDR3 DNA: TGCGCCAGCACCTACCGAGGGGGACAGAACACTGAAGCTTTCTTT
CDR3 protein: CASTYRGGQNTEAFF

V gene: TRBV28
J gene: TRBJ2-3
D gene: .
clone size: .
CDR3 DNA: TGTGCCAGCAGGGTAGGCACAGATACGCAGTATTTT
CDR3 protein: CASRVGTDTQYF

V gene: TRBV6-2/TRBV6-3
J gene: TRBJ2-7
D gene: .
clone size: .
CDR3 DNA: TGTGCCAGCAGTTCGCGACAGACACTCTCCTACGAGCAGTACTTC
CDR3 protein: CASSSRQTLSYEQYF

V gene: TRBV5-1
J gene: TRBJ2-2
D gene: .
clone size: .
CDR3 DNA: TGCGCCAGCAGCCTGACGCTCACCGGGGAGCTGTTTTTT
CDR3 protein: CASSLTLTGELFF

V gene: TRBV7-2
J gene: TRBJ2-1
D gene: TRBD2
clone size: many
CDR3 DNA: TGTGCCAGCAGCTTAGCCCCTCTAGCGGGAGTGAACAATGAGCAGTTCTTC
CDR3 protein: CASSLAPLAGVNNEQFF

V gene: TRBV6-5
J gene: TRBJ1-5
D gene: TRBD1
clone size: many
CDR3 DNA: TGTGCCAGCAGTTCACGGGGGACAGACAATCAGCCCCAGCATTTT
CDR3 protein: CASSSRGTDNQPQHF

V gene: TRBV19
J gene: TRBJ2-4
D gene: TRBD1
clone size: few
CDR3 DNA: TGTGCCAGTAGTATGCCCCGGGACAGGTTCGAAGACATTCAGTACTTC
CDR3 protein: CASSMPRDRFEDIQYF

V gene: TRBV5-1
J gene: TRBJ2-3
D gene: TRBD2
clone size: .
CDR3 DNA: TGCGCCAGCAGCCGGGGACTAGCGGGAGGGCCTTATGATACGCAGTATTTT
CDR3 protein: CASSRGLAGGPYDTQYF

V gene: TRBV3-1
J gene: TRBJ1-2
D gene: .
clone size: few
CDR3 DNA: TGTGCCAGCAGCCATGCGGTAGGGGGGCGCCAGAGTGGCTACACCTTC
CDR3 protein: CASSHAVGGRQSGYTF

V gene: TRBV2
J gene: TRBJ2-3
D gene: TRBD2
clone size: many
CDR3 DNA: TGTGCCAGGAGGACTAGCGGGACAGATACGCAGTATTTT
CDR3 protein: CARRTSGTDTQYF

V gene: TRBV2
J gene: TRBJ2-1
D gene: .
clone size: many
CDR3 DNA: TGTGCCAGCAGTGGGCAGTATGGTGAGCAGTTCTTC
CDR3 protein: CASSGQYGEQFF

V gene: TRBV12-5
J gene: TRBJ2-7
D gene: TRBD2
clone size: many
CDR3 DNA: TGTGCTAGTGGTTTGACACTAGCGGGTCTCTACGAGCAGTACTTC
CDR3 protein: CASGLTLAGLYEQYF

V gene: TRBV27
J gene: TRBJ1-1
D gene: .
clone size: many
CDR3 DNA: TGTGCCAGCAGCCCGCTAGGGGGGGGGAACACTGAAGCTTTCTTT
CDR3 protein: CASSPLGGGNTEAFF

V gene: TRBV30
J gene: TRBJ2-5
D gene: .
clone size: .
CDR3 DNA: TGTGCCGCAGAGTGGTACCAAGAGACCCAGTACTTC
CDR3 protein: CAAEWYQETQYF

V gene: TRBV6-5
J gene: TRBJ2-2
D gene: .
clone size: many
CDR3 DNA: TGTGCCAGCAGTTACAACACCGGGGAGCTGTTTTTT
CDR3 protein: CASSYNTGELFF

V gene: TRBV20-1
J gene: TRBJ2-5
D gene: .
clone size: few
CDR3 DNA: TGCAGTGCTAGAGCTTCCGTCGATATCCAAGAGACCCAGTACTTC
CDR3 protein: CSARASVDIQETQYF

V gene: TRBV4-2
J gene: TRBJ2-5
D gene: .
clone size: .
CDR3 DNA: TGTGCCAGCAGCCAAGATCCCCAGAGGGAGACCCAGTACTTC
CDR3 protein: CASSQDPQRETQYF

V gene: TRBV12-3/TRBV12-4
J gene: TRBJ1-2
D gene: .
clone size: many
CDR3 DNA: TGTGCCAGCAGTTTCCAGGGGAACTATGGCTACACCTTC
CDR3 protein: CASSFQGNYGYTF

V gene: TRBV27
J gene: TRBJ2-5
D gene: .
clone size: .
CDR3 DNA: TGTGCCAGCAGGGCTACAGTGCGCCAAGAGACCCAGTGCTTC
CDR3 protein: CASRATVRQETQCF

V gene: TRBV5-1
J gene: TRBJ2-7
D gene: .
clone size: once
CDR3 DNA: TGCGCCAGCAGCCCCTCCGGGACTCATCCTTCCGAGCAGTACTTC
CDR3 protein: CASSPSGTHPSEQYF

V gene: TRBV11-2
J gene: TRBJ1-5
D gene: .
clone size: .
CDR3 DNA: TGCGCCAGCAGCCAAGGGCCGGGGAGCACTAATCAGCCCCAGCATTTT
CDR3 protein: CASSQGPGSTNQPQHF

V gene: TRBV28
J gene: TRBJ1-3
D gene: .
clone size: few
CDR3 DNA: TGTGCCAGCAATTACTACTCTGGAAACACCATATATTTT
CDR3 protein: CASNYYSGNTIYF

V gene: TRBV20-1
J gene: TRBJ1-2
D gene: TRBD1
clone size: many
CDR3 DNA: TGCAGTGCTCCCCGGGACAGCTATGGCTACACCTTC
CDR3 protein: CSAPRDSYGYTF

V gene: TRBV7-8
J gene: TRBJ2-1
D gene: .
clone size: many
CDR3 DNA: TGTGCCAGCAGCTTAATTCATGCCAACAATGAGCAGTTCTTC
CDR3 protein: CASSLIHANNEQFF

V gene: TRBV19
J gene: TRBJ2-1
D gene: .
clone size: .
CDR3 DNA: TGTGCCAGTAGTATTGGGGTTGCCGGCTACAATGAGCAGTTCTTC
CDR3 protein: CASSIGVAGYNEQFF

V gene: TRBV20-1
J gene: TRBJ2-7
D gene: .
clone size: few
CDR3 DNA: TGCAGTACCTCAGGGGAGCTTCTTACCTACGAGCAGTACTTC
CDR3 protein: CSTSGELLTYEQYF

V gene: TRBV7-2
J gene: TRBJ2-2
D gene: TRBD2
clone size: many
CDR3 DNA: TGTGCCAGCAGCTTAGCGACTAGCGGTAACACCGGGGAGCTGTTTTTT
CDR3 protein: CASSLATSGNTGELFF

V gene: TRBV3-1
J gene: TRBJ1-2
D gene: TRBD1
clone size: many
CDR3 DNA: TGTGCCAGCAGCCAGACCCAGGGGGCTGGCTACACCTTC
CDR3 protein: CASSQTQGAGYTF

V gene: TRBV20-1
J gene: TRBJ2-2
D gene: .
clone size: few
CDR3 DNA: TGCAGTGCTAGAGATTCCATCGGGGGCCTCACCGGGGAGCTGTTTTTT
CDR3 protein: CSARDSIGGLTGELFF

V gene: TRBV15
J gene: TRBJ1-1
D gene: .
clone size: many
CDR3 DNA: TGTGCCACCAGCAGGATGGGGCAGGGAAGAGCTTTCTTT
CDR3 protein: CATSRMGQGRAFF